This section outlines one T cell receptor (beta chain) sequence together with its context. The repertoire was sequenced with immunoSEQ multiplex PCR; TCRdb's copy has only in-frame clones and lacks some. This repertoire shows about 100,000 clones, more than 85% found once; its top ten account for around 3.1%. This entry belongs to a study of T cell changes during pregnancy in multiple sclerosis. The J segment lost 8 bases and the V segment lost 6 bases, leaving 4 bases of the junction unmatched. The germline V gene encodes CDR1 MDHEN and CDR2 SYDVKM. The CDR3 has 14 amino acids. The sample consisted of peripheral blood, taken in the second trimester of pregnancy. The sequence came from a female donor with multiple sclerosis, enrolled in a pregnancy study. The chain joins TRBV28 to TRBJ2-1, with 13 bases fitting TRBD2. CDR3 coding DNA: TGTGCCAGCAGACTAGCGGGAGGGCCGCATGAGCAGTTCTTC. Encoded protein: CASRLAGGPHEQFF.